These T cell receptor beta chains were read from a single sample in a study of blood T cell repertoires in COVID-19. Clones were read by immunoSEQ multiplex PCR, and TCRdb kept only the in-frame ones, dropping some. The sample shows almost 50,000 clones, roughly 78% of them seen only once. The material sequenced was peripheral blood. Source of these receptors: a man aged 70 or older with acute or convalescent COVID-19. Each CDR3 is given without its conserved first and last residue.

j_call	v_call	cdr3_aa
TRBJ1-1	TRBV12-3/TRBV12-4	ATRLAGGAEAF
TRBJ1-1	TRBV27	ASSLWGLGEAF
TRBJ2-7	TRBV5-1	ASSLALSGGEQY
TRBJ2-5	TRBV11-3	ASSFGSSGIETQY
TRBJ1-5	TRBV2	ASSIDHSSNQPQH
TRBJ1-1	TRBV19	ASSRTGTTEAF
TRBJ2-1	TRBV6-5	ASSIGGRVDEQF
TRBJ2-3	TRBV9	ASSVAAGTSTDTQY
TRBJ2-1	TRBV11-3	ASSRSIAGTGNEQF
TRBJ2-5	TRBV30	AWRQSLRQETQY
TRBJ2-1	TRBV28	ASRSRDTSKKPPRHNEQF
TRBJ1-3	TRBV14	ASSQRTGISIY
TRBJ2-7	TRBV30	ALGGIAGGPSEQY
TRBJ1-2	TRBV24-1	ATRGGWGYT
TRBJ2-7	TRBV20-1	SASGGTGRGYEQY
TRBJ1-1	TRBV11-3	ASSQRGVGTEAF
TRBJ1-2	TRBV11-2	ASRYLRGRSGGYT
TRBJ2-7	TRBV6-5	ASTYTAGDYEQY